What follows are 20 T cell receptor beta chains derived from one specimen sequenced in a study of T cell responses to AZD1222 COVID-19 vaccine. The protocol was immunoSEQ multiplex PCR, while the TCRdb copy is restricted to in-frame clones and leaves out a portion. The sample lists tens of thousands of clones, 80% to 90% seen once, with roughly 3.6% in the top ten. The sample in question was peripheral blood, obtained 28 days after the second AZD1222 dose. These receptors came from an adult who received the AZD1222 COVID-19 vaccine.

J is TRBJ2-7 and V is TRBV28, with a tentative D call TRBD2 (6 bases). The CDR3 loop spans 14 amino acids. CDR1 is MDHEN and CDR2 is SYDVKM in the germline V gene. With 2 bases removed from V and 0 bases from J, the gap between germline ends came to 8 bases. For the CDR3, the DNA is TGTGCCAGCAGTTTAGCGGGAAGCTCCTACGAGCAGTACTTC. Protein sequence: CASSLAGSSYEQYF. The full variable domain, in which reference TRBV28 and TRBJ2-7 provide the parts outside the CDR3, is DVKVTQSSRYLVKRTGEKVFLECVQDMDHENMFWYRQDPGLGLRLIYFSYDVKMKEKGDIPEGYSVSREKKERFSLILESASTNQTSMYLCASSLAGSSYEQYFGPGTRLTVT.

J is TRBJ2-7 and V is TRBV12-3 or TRBV12-4; D is tentatively TRBD1 or TRBD2 (5 bases each). The CDR3 is 13 residues long. Trimming removed 7 bases from V and 8 bases from J, with 18 bases in between. The CDR3 DNA is TGTGCCAGCAACTCGGGACCCACGCCCCAGCAGTACTTC. Translation: CASNSGPTPQQYF.

This sequence joins TRBV7-2 and TRBJ1-1, with no clear D. V shed 3 bases and J shed 5 bases, with 13 bases lying between them. Germline V lookup: CDR1 SGHTA, CDR2 FQGNSA. This CDR3 is built from 14 residues. This CDR3 reads CASSFGGKGTEAFF. DNA of the CDR3: TGTGCCAGCAGCTTCGGCGGAAAAGGGACTGAAGCTTTCTTT. The variable domain in full, completed from reference TRBV7-2 and TRBJ1-1, reads GAGVSQSPSNKVTEKGKDVELRCDPISGHTALYWYRQSLGQGLEFLIYFQGNSAPDKSGLPSDRFSAERTGGSVSTLTIQRTQQEDSAVYLCASSFGGKGTEAFFGQGTRLTVV.

The V and J genes are TRBV15 and TRBJ2-5, with 7 nucleotides matching TRBD1. Trimming at V came to 5 bases and at J to 2 bases, leaving 11 bases not matched to a gene. The germline V gene encodes CDR1 LNHNV and CDR2 YYDKDF (reference sequence). The CDR3 extends over 16 amino acids. CDR3 in DNA: TGTGCCACCAGCCCGACCGGGACAGTGTTACAAGAGACCCAGTACTTC. It translates to CATSPTGTVLQETQYF.

The chain carries TRBV19 and TRBJ1-1; D is perhaps TRBD1 (5 bases). The V end lost 0 bases, the J end lost 6 bases, and 14 bases lay between the germline ends. Germline V gives CDR1 LNHDA, CDR2 SQIVND (reference sequence). The CDR3 is 15 residues long. The CDR3 DNA reads as TGTGCCAGTAGTATAGAGGCGGGGGGGTTTTCTGAAGCTTTCTTT. This codes for CASSIEAGGFSEAFF.

The V and J genes are TRBV28 and TRBJ1-1; D remains unclear. The CDR3 runs 13 residues. V dropped 2 bases and J dropped 3 bases, with 7 bases sitting between them. The germline V gene has CDR1 MDHEN and CDR2 SYDVKM. The CDR3 bases are TGTGCCAGCAGTTTAGTTGGGGACACTGAAGCTTTCTTT. It codes for CASSLVGDTEAFF.

J is TRBJ1-2 and V is TRBV12-3 or TRBV12-4, with 7 bases matching TRBD1. There are 12 residues in the CDR3. With V trimmed by 6 bases and J by 8 bases, 6 bases remained unmatched. CDR3 region: CASRGTAGGYTF. CDR3 DNA: TGTGCCAGCAGGGGGACAGCCGGCGGCTACACCTTC.

This clone was counted once. This chain links TRBV30 with TRBJ1-3; D unclear. V was shortened by 4 bases and J by 0 bases, with 7 bases between the two germline ends. Per the germline V gene, CDR1 is GTSNPN and CDR2 is SVGIG (reference sequence). The CDR3 is made up of 13 amino acids. This CDR3 is CAWNLGSGNTIYF. DNA of the CDR3: TGTGCCTGGAACCTGGGCTCTGGAAACACCATATATTTT.

V is TRBV7-2 and J is TRBJ1-1, with 7 bases lining up with TRBD1. V lost 5 bases and J lost 7; bases outside the gene matches: 7. CDR3 size: 13 residues. Germline-derived CDR1 and CDR2 are SGHTA and FQGNSA. CDR3 region: CASSPGGIGEAFF. The CDR3 DNA reads as TGTGCCAGCAGCCCAGGGGGGATCGGTGAAGCTTTCTTT.

V gene TRBV7-3 combines with J gene TRBJ1-6, with TRBD1 as a possible D gene (6 bases). The V gene lost 1 base and the J gene lost 7 bases, with 11 bases spanning the gap. Germline V CDR1 and CDR2: SGHTA, FQGTGA. This CDR3 is built from 15 residues. The CDR3 here is CASSLMDSGNSPLHF. CDR3 coding DNA: TGTGCCAGCAGCTTAATGGACAGCGGAAATTCACCCCTCCACTTT. The full variable domain, rest sourced from reference TRBV7-3 and TRBJ1-6, is GAGVSQTPSNKVTEKGKYVELRCDPISGHTALYWYRQSLGQGPEFLIYFQGTGAADDSGLPNDRFFAVRPEGSVSTLKIQRTERGDSAVYLCASSLMDSGNSPLHFGNGTRLTVT.

CDR3 DNA sequence: TGTGCCAGCAGCAAGGGTAGCTCAGGGGGCGGGAACACTGAAGCTTTCTTT. It encodes CASSKGSSGGGNTEAFF. This chain uses TRBV5-4 with TRBJ1-1, with 8 bases that match TRBD1. Germline CDR1 SGHNT, CDR2 YYREEE (reference sequence). V lost 4 bases to trimming and J lost 1 base; unmatched junction nucleotides: 12. This CDR3 contains 17 residues. The variable domain in full, with the rest retrieved from reference TRBV5-4 and TRBJ1-1, is ETGVTQSPTHLIKTRGQQVTLRCSSQSGHNTVSWYQQALGQGPQFIFQYYREEENGRGNFPPRFSGLQFPNYSSELNVNALELDDSALYLCASSKGSSGGGNTEAFFGQGTRLTVV.

The chain links TRBV11-2 to TRBJ1-5, with 8 bases lining up with TRBD1. The germline V gene encodes CDR1 SGHAT and CDR2 FQNNGV. The V and J ends lost 2 bases and 8 bases, in that order; junction bases with no gene match: 5. The CDR3 is 14 amino acids. In nucleotides, the CDR3 is TGTGCCAGCAGCTTAAATCCGACAGGGGAGCCCCAGCATTTT. Translated: CASSLNPTGEPQHF.

The chain carries TRBV2 and TRBJ1-1; D not certain. Per germline, CDR1 SNHLY and CDR2 FYNNEI. V was pared by 5 bases and J by 3 bases, with 10 bases between. This CDR3 has 13 amino acids. As DNA, the CDR3 is TGTGCCAGCAGTCCAGGTGCGGACACTGAAGCTTTCTTT. The encoded protein is CASSPGADTEAFF. The full variable domain, with the rest looked up from reference TRBV2 and TRBJ1-1, is EPEVTQTPSHQVTQMGQEVILRCVPISNHLYFYWYRQILGQKVEFLVSFYNNEISEKSEIFDDQFSVERPDGSNFTLKIRSTKLEDSAMYFCASSPGADTEAFFGQGTRLTVV.

The J gene is TRBJ1-2, the V gene TRBV12-3 or TRBV12-4; the D is unclear. This CDR3 is 12 amino acids long. The V end lost 7 bases, the J end lost 7 bases, and 13 bases lay between the germline ends. The CDR3 region has the DNA TGTGCCAGCACTTGGGGAGGGCTTGGCTACACCTTC. Translated, it gives CASTWGGLGYTF.

V gene TRBV20-1 combines with J gene TRBJ2-7; the D gene is possibly TRBD2 (6 bases). The germline V gene encodes CDR1 DFQATT and CDR2 SNEGSKA (reference sequence). CDR3 length equals 14 residues. With 3 bases removed from V and 2 bases from J, the gap between germline ends came to 14 bases. The CDR3 coding sequence is TGCAGTGCTAGTCGGCGGGACCAAACCTACGAGCAGTACTTC. It encodes CSASRRDQTYEQYF.

The chain is built from TRBV3-1 (or the pseudogene TRBV3-2) and TRBJ2-7, with 7 bases identical to TRBD1. Trimming cost V 6 bases and J 6 bases; bases outside gene matches: 11. This CDR3 has 14 amino acids. Germline assignment: CDR1 LGHDT and CDR2 YNNKEL (reference sequence). DNA of the CDR3: TGTGCCAGCAGGAAGTCACAGGGGCCCGGCGAGCAGTACTTC. This gives the protein CASRKSQGPGEQYF.

CDR3 DNA: TGTGCCAGCATGGAGGGGTCGAACACTGAAGCTTTCTTT. Translated: CASMEGSNTEAFF. This sequence joins TRBV11-2 and TRBJ1-1; D is perhaps TRBD1 (5 bases). Germline V gene lookup returns CDR1 SGHAT and CDR2 FQNNGV. Deletions cut 7 bases from V and 1 base from J, with 10 bases between. This CDR3 comprises 13 residues.

The chain has TRBV28 and TRBJ1-2; no clear D gene. The CDR3 runs to 12 residues. Germline CDR1 MDHEN, CDR2 SYDVKM. V was cut by 3 bases and J by 6 bases, with 8 bases left in between. CDR3 residues: CASSLLWDGYTF. The CDR3 nucleotides are TGTGCCAGCAGTTTGTTGTGGGATGGCTACACCTTC.

The V call is TRBV30, the J call TRBJ2-1, with D possibly being TRBD1 (6 bases). CDR3 size: 14 residues. V shed 2 bases and J shed 8 bases, with 16 bases lying between them. Germline values: CDR1 GTSNPN, CDR2 SVGIG (reference sequence). The CDR3 loop reads CAWSKGVTQDEQFF. The DNA of the CDR3 is TGTGCCTGGAGTAAGGGGGTTACTCAGGATGAGCAGTTCTTC.

This sequence joins TRBV11-3 and TRBJ2-3; tentative D call: TRBD1 (6 bases). Germline loops: CDR1 SGHNT, CDR2 YENEEA. The V end lost 5 bases, the J end lost 4 bases, and 10 bases lay between the germline ends. The CDR3 covers 13 residues. The CDR3 DNA is TGTGCCAGCAGCCTAAGGGGGTCAGATACGCAGTATTTT. Translation gives CASSLRGSDTQYF.